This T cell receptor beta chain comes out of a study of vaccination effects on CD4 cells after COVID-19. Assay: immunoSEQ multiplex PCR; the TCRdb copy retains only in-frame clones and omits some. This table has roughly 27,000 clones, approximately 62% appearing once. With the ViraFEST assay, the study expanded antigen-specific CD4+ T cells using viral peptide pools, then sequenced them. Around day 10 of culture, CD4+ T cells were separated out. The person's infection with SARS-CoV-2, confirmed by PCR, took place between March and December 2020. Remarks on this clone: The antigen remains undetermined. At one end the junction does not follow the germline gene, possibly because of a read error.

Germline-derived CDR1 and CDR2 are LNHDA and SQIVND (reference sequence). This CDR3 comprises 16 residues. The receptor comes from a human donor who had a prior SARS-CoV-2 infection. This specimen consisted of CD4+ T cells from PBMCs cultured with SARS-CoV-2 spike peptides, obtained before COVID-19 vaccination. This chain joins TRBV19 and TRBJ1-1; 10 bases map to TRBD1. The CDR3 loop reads CASSTRSGQGHTEAFF. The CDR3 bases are TGTGCCAGCAGTACTCGGTCGGGACAGGGGCACACTGAAGCTTTCTTT.